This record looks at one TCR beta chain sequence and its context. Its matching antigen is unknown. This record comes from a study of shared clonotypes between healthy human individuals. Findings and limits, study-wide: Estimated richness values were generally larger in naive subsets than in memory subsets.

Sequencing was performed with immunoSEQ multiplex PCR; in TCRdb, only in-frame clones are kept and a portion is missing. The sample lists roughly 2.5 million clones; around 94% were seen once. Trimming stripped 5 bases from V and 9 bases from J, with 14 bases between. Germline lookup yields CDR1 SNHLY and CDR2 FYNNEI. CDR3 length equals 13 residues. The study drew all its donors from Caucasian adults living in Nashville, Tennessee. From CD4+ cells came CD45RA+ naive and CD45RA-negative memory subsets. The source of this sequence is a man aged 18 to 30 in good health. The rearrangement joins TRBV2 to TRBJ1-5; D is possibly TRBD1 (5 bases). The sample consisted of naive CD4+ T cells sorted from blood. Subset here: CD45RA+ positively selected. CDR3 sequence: CASSPPGVRPQHF. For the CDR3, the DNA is TGTGCCAGCAGTCCCCCGGGGGTCCGGCCCCAGCATTTT.